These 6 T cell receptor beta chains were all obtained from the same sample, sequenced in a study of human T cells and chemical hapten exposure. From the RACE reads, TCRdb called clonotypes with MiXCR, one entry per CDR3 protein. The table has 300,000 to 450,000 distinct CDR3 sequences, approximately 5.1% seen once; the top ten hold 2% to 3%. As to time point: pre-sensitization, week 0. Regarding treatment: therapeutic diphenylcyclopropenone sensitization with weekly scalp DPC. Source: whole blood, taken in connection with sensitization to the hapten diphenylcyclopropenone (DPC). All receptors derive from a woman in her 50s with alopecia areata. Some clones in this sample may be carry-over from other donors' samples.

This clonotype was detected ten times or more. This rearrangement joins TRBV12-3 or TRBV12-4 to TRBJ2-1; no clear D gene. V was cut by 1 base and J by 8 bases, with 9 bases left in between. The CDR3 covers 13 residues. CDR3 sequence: CASSLVLEYEQFF. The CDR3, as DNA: TGTGCCAGCAGTTTAGTTTTGGAATATGAGCAGTTCTTC.

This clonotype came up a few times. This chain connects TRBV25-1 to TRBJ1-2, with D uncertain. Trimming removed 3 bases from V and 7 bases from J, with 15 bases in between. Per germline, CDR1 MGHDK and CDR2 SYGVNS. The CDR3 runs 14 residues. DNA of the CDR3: TGTGCCAGCAGTGAGGGCCGGGGAGGACTTGGCTACACCTTC. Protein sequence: CASSEGRGGLGYTF.

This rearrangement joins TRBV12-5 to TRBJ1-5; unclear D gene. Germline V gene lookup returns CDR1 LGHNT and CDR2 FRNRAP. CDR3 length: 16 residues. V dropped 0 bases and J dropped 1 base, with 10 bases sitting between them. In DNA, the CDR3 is TGTGCTAGTGGTTTGGTACTTAAAGAAAGCAATCAGCCCCAGCATTTT. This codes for CASGLVLKESNQPQHF. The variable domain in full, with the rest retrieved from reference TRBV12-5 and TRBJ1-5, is DARVTQTPRHKVTEMGQEVTMRCQPILGHNTVFWYRQTMMQGLELLAYFRNRAPLDDSGMPKDRFSAEMPDATLATLKIQPSEPRDSAVYFCASGLVLKESNQPQHFGDGTRLSIL.

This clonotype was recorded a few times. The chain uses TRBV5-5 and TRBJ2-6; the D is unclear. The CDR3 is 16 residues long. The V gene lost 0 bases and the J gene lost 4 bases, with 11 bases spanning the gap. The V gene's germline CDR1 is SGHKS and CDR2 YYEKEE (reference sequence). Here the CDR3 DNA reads TGTGCCAGCAGCTTGGATGGGGTCGGCGGGGCCAACGTCCTGACTTTC. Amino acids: CASSLDGVGGANVLTF.

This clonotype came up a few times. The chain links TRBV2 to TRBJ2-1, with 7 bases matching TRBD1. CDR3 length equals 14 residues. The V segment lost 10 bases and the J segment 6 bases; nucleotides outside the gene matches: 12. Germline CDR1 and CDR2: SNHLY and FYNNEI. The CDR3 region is CATLPKDRRNEQFF. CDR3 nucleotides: TGTGCCACCCTCCCGAAGGACAGGCGCAATGAGCAGTTCTTC.

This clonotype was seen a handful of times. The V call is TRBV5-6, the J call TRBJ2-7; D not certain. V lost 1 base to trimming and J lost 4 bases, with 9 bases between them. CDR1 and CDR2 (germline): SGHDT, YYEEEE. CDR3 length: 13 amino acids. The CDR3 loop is CASSLSRNYEQYF. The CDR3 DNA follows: TGTGCCAGCAGCTTGTCTAGGAATTACGAGCAGTACTTC.